This T cell receptor beta chain was found in a study of cytomegalovirus exposure and HLA in healthy donors. Study overall: Roughly 80 million unique TCRs from HLA-typed donors made up an early data release. Study-level results: The authors listed around 150 TCR beta chains as cytomegalovirus-associated. In a later analysis, a missense DCLRE1C variant was linked to TCR beta V- and J-gene trimming. TRBV6-2, TRBV6-3 and some other V segments were excluded as indistinguishable.

Of note for this clone: No antigen is known for it.

The PCR used 60 Vbeta and 13 Jbeta primers. Sequenced by immunoSEQ multiplex PCR; TCRdb stores in-frame clones only, minus some. Among 100,000 to 150,000 clones listed, 75% to 80% were seen once. CDR3 length: 16 residues. Germline values: CDR1 SGHNT, CDR2 YYREEE (reference sequence). Trimming took 0 bases from V and 0 from J, leaving 11 bases between them. The chain employs TRBV5-4 and TRBJ2-3; tentative D call: TRBD2 (6 bases). This clonotype was sampled from a woman aged 40-49 years in good health and CMV-seronegative. Specimen: PBMCs. The CDR3 DNA reads as TGTGCCAGCAGCTTGGATCTCGGGGGTAGCACAGATACGCAGTATTTT. Its translation is CASSLDLGGSTDTQYF.